The 23 T cell receptor beta chains below were found in one sample sequenced in a study of cytomegalovirus exposure and HLA in healthy donors. The PCR made use of 60 Vbeta and 13 Jbeta primers. The assay was immunoSEQ multiplex PCR, and TCRdb's table has in-frame clones only and misses some. The sample has more than 95,000 clones, more than 60% seen once; the top ten hold roughly 2.1%. Sequenced sample: PBMCs. The source is a man aged 25 to 40 in good health and CMV-seronegative.

The CDR3: CASSFSRTSGYQETQYF. As DNA, the CDR3 is TGCGCCAGCAGCTTCTCTCGGACTAGCGGGTACCAAGAGACCCAGTACTTC. This chain links TRBV5-1 with TRBJ2-5; 11 bases match TRBD2. This CDR3 has 17 amino acids. Germline V gene lookup returns CDR1 SGHRS and CDR2 YFSETQ. The J segment lost 0 bases and the V segment lost 2 bases, leaving 6 bases of the junction unmatched.

The rearrangement links TRBV4-1 to TRBJ1-2; tentatively, D is TRBD1 (6 bases). The CDR3 contains 12 residues. Germline CDR1 MGHRA, CDR2 YSYEKL. Between the trimmed V and J ends, which lost 0 bases and 11 bases, there was a span of 10 bases. CDR3 loop: CASSQDRGIYTF. The CDR3 DNA reads TGCGCCAGCAGCCAAGACAGGGGTATTTACACCTTC.

This rearrangement joins TRBV7-2 to TRBJ2-5; D ambiguous. Germline lookup yields CDR1 SGHTA and CDR2 FQGNSA. V gave up 5 bases and J gave up 2 bases, with 12 bases separating them. The CDR3 runs 14 residues. The CDR3, as DNA: TGTGCCAGCAGCCCCTCGACGGAGCAAGAGACCCAGTACTTC. Its protein is CASSPSTEQETQYF.

In its sample, this clone was seen a few times. The chain employs TRBV28 and TRBJ2-5, with 13 bases matching TRBD2. CDR1 is MDHEN and CDR2 is SYDVKM in the germline V gene. This CDR3 is built from 16 residues. V shed 6 bases and J 3 bases; nucleotides not matched to a gene: 7. The DNA of the CDR3 is TGTGCCAGCAGCCGGGGACTAGCGGGATGGGAAGAGACCCAGTACTTC. Encoded protein: CASSRGLAGWEETQYF.

This clone is medium-sized (0.01 to 0.1%). V and J are TRBV7-8 and TRBJ2-2; 12 bases fit TRBD2. The germline V gene has CDR1 SGHVS and CDR2 FQNEAQ. This CDR3 has 21 amino acids. J lost 4 bases, V lost 4 bases, and 19 bases had no gene match. CDR3: CASSSPSWLAGGERVTGELFF. The CDR3, as DNA: TGTGCCAGCAGCTCTCCCTCCTGGCTAGCGGGAGGGGAGAGGGTCACCGGGGAGCTGTTTTTT.

The chain carries TRBV6-5 and TRBJ1-1, with 9 bases fitting TRBD1. Germline V gives CDR1 MNHEY, CDR2 SVGAGI. This CDR3 contains 13 residues. V was clipped by 6 bases and J by 3 bases; unmatched bases: 2. CDR3 DNA sequence: TGTGCCAGCAGCCGGACAGGGGACACTGAAGCTTTCTTT. Amino acids: CASSRTGDTEAFF.

About this clone: Germline and junction disagree at one end, which may indicate a read error. V is TRBV7-9 and J is TRBJ2-5, with D hard to call. Per germline, CDR1 SEHNR and CDR2 FQNEAQ (reference sequence). This CDR3 is built from 12 residues. The DNA for the CDR3 is TGTTCCAGCAGCCCCGGGTCCGAGACCCAGTACTTC. It translates to CSSSPGSETQYF. Combining the CDR3 with reference TRBV7-9 and TRBJ2-5 gives the whole variable domain DTGVSQNPRHKITKRGQNVTFRCDPISEHNRLYWYRQTLGQGPEFLTYFQNEAQLEKSRLLSDRFSAERPKGSFSTLEIQRTEQGDSAMYLCSSSPGSETQYFGPGTRLLVL.

The V gene is TRBV7-2, the J gene TRBJ1-2; possibly TRBD1 for D (5 bases). Trimming left V 2 bases short and J 0 bases short, with 16 bases between. This CDR3 has 17 amino acids. Per germline, CDR1 SGHTA and CDR2 FQGNSA. CDR3 coding DNA: TGTGCCAGCAGCTTACGACAGCAAGTCCTAGCTAACTATGGCTACACCTTC. Protein sequence: CASSLRQQVLANYGYTF. The full variable domain, its missing parts supplied by reference TRBV7-2 and TRBJ1-2, is GAGVSQSPSNKVTEKGKDVELRCDPISGHTALYWYRQSLGQGLEFLIYFQGNSAPDKSGLPSDRFSAERTGGSVSTLTIQRTQQEDSAVYLCASSLRQQVLANYGYTFGSGTRLTVV.

This chain joins TRBV9 and TRBJ2-2; 9 bases fit TRBD2. With V trimmed by 1 base and J by 7 bases, 5 bases remained unmatched. Looked up from germline, CDR1 is SGDLS and CDR2 is YYNGEE. The CDR3 has 15 residues. The CDR3 protein is CASSVLAGSSGELFF. Here the CDR3 DNA reads TGTGCCAGCAGCGTACTAGCGGGGTCGAGCGGGGAGCTGTTTTTT.

V and J are TRBV27 and TRBJ2-7; a weak D match, TRBD1 (5 bases). V was pared by 2 bases and J by 4 bases, with 15 bases between. This CDR3 region has 15 residues. Germline lookup yields CDR1 MNHEY and CDR2 SMNVEV (reference sequence). The CDR3 coding sequence is TGTGCCAGCAGTTTAAGGACAACAGCTGGGTACGAGCAGTACTTC. Amino acid sequence: CASSLRTTAGYEQYF.

The chain links TRBV5-1 to TRBJ2-7; perhaps TRBD2 as D (7 bases). V was pared by 0 bases and J by 5 bases, with 15 bases between. CDR1 is SGHRS and CDR2 is YFSETQ in the germline V gene. The CDR3 length is 15 residues. CDR3 nucleotide sequence: TGCGCCAGCAGCTTGGGGGCGGGGGCCGTTGACGAGCAGTACTTC. Amino acid sequence: CASSLGAGAVDEQYF.

V gene TRBV9 combines with J gene TRBJ2-3; weak D call: TRBD2 (6 bases). The V gene's germline CDR1 is SGDLS and CDR2 YYNGEE. The CDR3 sequence is 15 residues long. Between the trimmed V and J ends, which lost 0 bases and 8 bases, there was a span of 16 bases. In DNA, the CDR3 is TGTGCCAGCAGCGTAGTATCCGGGAGTACCGGTACGCAGTATTTT. It is translated as CASSVVSGSTGTQYF.

This clone was observed a few times. The rearrangement joins TRBV6-6 to TRBJ2-3, with TRBD2 identical over 14 bases. Germline CDR1 reads MNHNY; CDR2 reads SVGAGI (reference sequence). V gave up 6 bases and J gave up 10 bases; unmatched junction bases: 3. CDR3 length equals 13 residues. The CDR3 here is CASRGTSGSPQYF. The DNA for the CDR3 is TGTGCCAGCAGGGGGACTAGCGGGAGTCCGCAGTATTTT.

This rearrangement joins TRBV4-3 to TRBJ1-2; 7 positions match TRBD1. The CDR3 runs to 15 residues. Germline CDR1 LGHNA, CDR2 YSLEER. V lost 6 bases and J lost 2; bases outside the gene matches: 9. The CDR3 protein is CASRLDRSPNYGYTF. In DNA form, the CDR3 reads TGCGCCAGCAGACTGGACAGGAGCCCCAACTATGGCTACACCTTC.

The J gene is TRBJ1-2, the V gene TRBV5-3; D is ambiguous. TRBV5-3 is recorded as an ORF, its role being uncertain. Trimming removed 9 bases from V and 2 bases from J, with 20 bases in between. CDR3 length equals 15 residues. This CDR3 reads CATQARTQENYGYTF. Written as DNA, the CDR3 is TGTGCCACCCAGGCCCGAACGCAAGAGAACTATGGCTACACCTTC.

The rearrangement joins TRBV9 to TRBJ2-7, with 11 bases lining up with TRBD1. Unmatched junction bases numbered 2, after V lost 3 bases and J lost 3 bases. This CDR3 region has 14 residues. Germline V gene data show CDR1 as SGDLS and CDR2 as YYNGEE. CDR3 amino acids: CASSAGTGGYEQYF. The CDR3 nucleotides are TGTGCCAGCAGCGCTGGGACAGGGGGCTACGAGCAGTACTTC.

This chain joins TRBV9 and TRBJ2-1; 9 nucleotides align to TRBD2. The CDR3 length is 15 residues. Germline V gene sequence: CDR1 SGDLS, CDR2 YYNGEE. Unmatched junction bases numbered 6, after V lost 3 bases and J lost 5 bases. The CDR3 spells CASSELAGVNNEQFF. CDR3 DNA sequence: TGTGCCAGCAGCGAGTTAGCGGGAGTAAACAATGAGCAGTTCTTC.

The genes are TRBV28 and TRBJ2-1; D remains unclear. The CDR3 runs 15 residues. Between the trimmed V and J ends, which lost 7 bases and 4 bases, there was a span of 17 bases. Germline CDR1 is MDHEN and CDR2 is SYDVKM. CDR3 amino acids: CASNYNRFGYNEQFF. The CDR3 DNA sequence: TGTGCCAGCAATTATAACCGGTTCGGGTACAATGAGCAGTTCTTC.

The chain carries TRBV5-1 and TRBJ2-5; 11 bases agree with TRBD2. Germline V gives CDR1 SGHRS, CDR2 YFSETQ. After removal of 6 bases from V and 3 bases from J, the junction contained 16 bases not matched to a gene. The CDR3 covers 18 residues. Here the CDR3 reads CASTHRTSGSRAKETQYF. In nucleotides, the CDR3 is TGCGCCAGCACCCATCGGACTAGCGGGTCCCGTGCAAAAGAGACCCAGTACTTC.

This clone was observed a handful of times. The J gene is TRBJ1-5, the V gene TRBV29-1; TRBD1 aligns across 7 bases. The V gene end was trimmed by 4 bases and the J gene end by 2 bases; junction bases not matched to a gene: 2. This CDR3 contains 13 residues. The germline CDR1 and CDR2 sequences are SQVTM and ANQGSEA. As DNA, the CDR3 is TGCAGCGTTGCTACAGGGGGCAATCAGCCCCAGCATTTT. Its protein product is CSVATGGNQPQHF.

This clone was detected only a few times. The chain employs TRBV7-9 and TRBJ1-1; D is possibly TRBD1 (6 bases). Germline lookup yields CDR1 SEHNR and CDR2 FQNEAQ (reference sequence). V was clipped by 6 bases and J by 1 base, with 12 bases between them. The CDR3 is 14 amino acids. The CDR3 here is CASSSGTRNTEAFF. CDR3 nucleotides: TGTGCCAGCAGTTCCGGGACACGGAACACTGAAGCTTTCTTT.

This clone was seen only once. The rearrangement links TRBV6-4 to TRBJ2-1; D possibly corresponds to TRBD2 (6 bases). Germline CDR1 and CDR2: MRHNA and SNTAGT. V was trimmed by 5 bases and J by 0 bases, leaving 17 bases between them. The CDR3 loop spans 17 amino acids. The CDR3 nucleotides read TGTGCCAGCAGTCCCTCAAGGGACTCGAGCTCCTACAATGAGCAGTTCTTC. Residues: CASSPSRDSSSYNEQFF.

The CDR3 reads CASSIATSNQPQHF. The CDR3 DNA sequence: TGTGCCAGTAGTATTGCCACAAGCAATCAGCCCCAGCATTTT. The J gene is TRBJ1-5, the V gene TRBV19; D unresolved. The CDR3 sequence is 14 residues long. Trimming stripped 3 bases from V and 1 base from J, with 7 bases between. Germline V gives CDR1 LNHDA, CDR2 SQIVND (reference sequence).